Reported below is one TCR beta chain. The antigen is undetermined. Other nucleotide sequences from this sample produce the same CDR3. The source of the sample is a study of shared clonotypes between healthy human individuals. For every subset, genomic DNA was evenly distributed across several immunoSEQ plates. Using immunoSEQ multiplex PCR, the repertoire was profiled, and TCRdb retains in-frame clones only, with some absent. The sample records about 2.1 million clones, roughly 93% being singletons. Naive CD8 cells, CD45RO-negative and positively selected for CCR7, excluded terminally differentiated effector memory CD45RA+ cells. This CDR3 has 12 amino acids. Germline CDR1 is LNHDA and CDR2 is SQIVND (reference sequence). V lost 6 bases, J lost 4 bases, and 1 base stayed unmatched. Notes on the study in general: Among donors, clonotype sharing was expected to be affected by sequencing depth. In having few donors, the study represented limited genetic and exposure-history diversity.

This chain uses TRBV19 with TRBJ2-7; the match to TRBD1 covers 9 bases. Sequenced sample: naive CD8+ T cells from PBMCs. The sequence was obtained from a man younger than 30 in good health. Some clones in this sample may be carry-over from other donors' samples. The CDR3 reads CASSGTGYEQYF. The CDR3 nucleotides are TGTGCCAGTAGCGGGACAGGGTACGAGCAGTACTTC. Together with reference TRBV19 and TRBJ2-7, the CDR3 gives the full variable domain: DGGITQSPKYLFRKEGQNVTLSCEQNLNHDAMYWYRQDPGQGLRLIYYSQIVNDFQKGDIAEGYSVSREKKESFPLTVTSAQKNPTAFYLCASSGTGYEQYFGPGTRLTVT.